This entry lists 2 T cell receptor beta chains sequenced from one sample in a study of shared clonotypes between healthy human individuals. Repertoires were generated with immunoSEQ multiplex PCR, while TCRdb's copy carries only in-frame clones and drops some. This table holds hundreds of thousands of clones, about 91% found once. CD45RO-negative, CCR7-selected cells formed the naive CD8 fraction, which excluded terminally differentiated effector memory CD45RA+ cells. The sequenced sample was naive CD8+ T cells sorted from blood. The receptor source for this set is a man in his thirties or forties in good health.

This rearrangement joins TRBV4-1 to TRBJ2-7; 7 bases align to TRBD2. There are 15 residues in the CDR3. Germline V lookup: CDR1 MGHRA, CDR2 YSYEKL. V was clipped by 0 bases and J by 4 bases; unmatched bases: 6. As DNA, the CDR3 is TGCGCCAGCAGCCAAGAGCGCGGGAGCTTTTACGAGCAGTACTTC. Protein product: CASSQERGSFYEQYF.

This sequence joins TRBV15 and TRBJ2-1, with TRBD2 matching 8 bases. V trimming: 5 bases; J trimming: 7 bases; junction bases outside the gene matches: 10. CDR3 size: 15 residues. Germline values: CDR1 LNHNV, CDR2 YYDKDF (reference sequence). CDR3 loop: CATSLNSGSGNEQFF. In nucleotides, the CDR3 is TGTGCCACCAGCTTGAACAGCGGGAGTGGAAATGAGCAGTTCTTC.